One sample yielded the 16 T cell receptor beta chains listed below, sequenced in a study of response to subunit inactivated influenza vaccine. TCRdb reprocessed the RT-PCR reads with MiXCR, giving one entry per CDR3 protein. The sample has 560,000 or so distinct CDR3 sequences; less than 10% are singletons. Material: PBMCs from blood, obtained around 25 months after vaccination. Receptor source: a man aged 45 to 75 who received an inactivated influenza vaccine.

The sample holds a few counts of this clonotype. The chain carries TRBV28 and TRBJ2-5; 8 positions match TRBD2. Germline CDR1 and CDR2: MDHEN and SYDVKM. CDR3 length: 16 residues. The V segment lost 5 bases and the J segment 2 bases; nucleotides outside the gene matches: 10. CDR3 DNA: TGTGCCAGCAGTGTATCAGGGACTAGGAGACAAGAGACCCAGTACTTC. Protein: CASSVSGTRRQETQYF.

This clonotype was recorded at least ten times. The rearrangement joins TRBV20-1 to TRBJ2-7; 11 bases are a match to TRBD2. The germline V gene encodes CDR1 DFQATT and CDR2 SNEGSKA (reference sequence). With 0 bases clipped from V and 2 bases from J, the junction kept 6 bases outside the gene matches. This CDR3 has 16 residues. Here the CDR3 DNA reads TGCAGTGCTAGAGATCTCGGTAGCGGGGGGGCCTACGAGCAGTACTTC. Its protein product is CSARDLGSGGAYEQYF.

At least ten counts were recorded for this clonotype. V usage is TRBV6-2 or TRBV6-3 and J usage is TRBJ1-1, with a weak D call TRBD1 (5 bases). V lost 7 bases and J 3 bases, leaving 12 bases between the germline ends. Germline V lookup: CDR1 MNHEY, CDR2 SVGEGT. CDR3 length: 13 amino acids. The CDR3 spells CASTRWGDTEAFF. CDR3 in DNA: TGTGCCAGCACTCGATGGGGGGACACTGAAGCTTTCTTT.

Worth noting for this clonotype: It may be a read error: a sequence one base away is much more abundant. This sequence joins TRBV28 and TRBJ2-1; D is ambiguous. The germline V and J ends were trimmed by 1 base and 8 bases, with 9 bases remaining between them. Germline lookup yields CDR1 MDHEN and CDR2 SYDVKM. The CDR3 is 13 amino acids. The CDR3 here is CASSLFGLYEQFF. The CDR3 nucleotides are TGTGCCAGCAGTTTATTCGGCCTTTATGAGCAGTTCTTC. Together with reference TRBV28 and TRBJ2-1, the CDR3 gives the full variable domain: DVKVTQSSRYLVKRTGEKVFLECVQDMDHENMFWYRQDPGLGLRLIYFSYDVKMKEKGDIPEGYSVSREKKERFSLILESASTNQTSMYLCASSLFGLYEQFFGPGTRLTVL.

As concerns this clonotype: The junction departs from the called germline gene at one end, perhaps through a read error. The CDR3 nucleotides read TGTGCCAGCGGGCTAGCGGGGCTCTACAATAAGCAGTTCTTC. Amino acids: CASGLAGLYNKQFF. The genes are TRBV6-2 or TRBV6-3 and TRBJ2-1; 9 bases are a match to TRBD2. The CDR3 is 14 amino acids. From germline, CDR1 is MNHEY and CDR2 SVGEGT.

The chain carries TRBV3-1 and TRBJ2-1; 16 bases match TRBD2. This CDR3 comprises 16 residues. CDR1 and CDR2 from the germline V gene are LGHDT and YNNKEL (reference sequence). The V and J ends lost 4 bases and 12 bases, in that order; junction bases with no gene match: 9. CDR3 nucleotide sequence: TGTGCCAGCAGCCGGGGACTAGCGGGGGGGCCCATTAGGCAGTTCTTC. Amino acid sequence: CASSRGLAGGPIRQFF.

V is TRBV2 and J is TRBJ2-1, with D possibly being TRBD1 or TRBD2 (5 bases each). The germline V and J ends were trimmed by 6 bases and 4 bases, with 10 bases remaining between them. CDR3 length: 13 amino acids. CDR1 is SNHLY and CDR2 is FYNNEI in the germline V gene. CDR3 in DNA: TGTGCCAGCAGCGGGACCCTATACAATGAGCAGTTCTTC. Encoded protein: CASSGTLYNEQFF.

This clonotype was seen many times. The gene calls are TRBV12-3 or TRBV12-4 and TRBJ1-5; TRBD1 aligns across 7 bases. J gave up 2 bases and V 6 bases, and 4 bases lay outside the gene matches. The length of the CDR3 is 14 residues. The CDR3 reads CASSDTGGNQPQHF. CDR3 in DNA: TGTGCCAGCAGCGATACAGGGGGCAATCAGCCCCAGCATTTT.

This clonotype was seen repeatedly, ten times or more. The chain is built from TRBV14 and TRBJ2-3; 9 bases match TRBD2. V lost 0 bases to trimming and J lost 2 bases; unmatched junction nucleotides: 6. CDR3 size: 17 residues. Germline V gives CDR1 SGHDN, CDR2 FVKESK. The CDR3 loop is CASSQELLAGPTDTQYF. The DNA for the CDR3 is TGTGCCAGCAGCCAAGAACTCCTAGCGGGGCCCACAGATACGCAGTATTTT.

This clonotype was detected many times. The genes are TRBV5-1 and TRBJ2-3; TRBD1 agrees at 7 bases. The V segment lost 3 bases and the J segment 4 bases; nucleotides outside the gene matches: 8. Germline V gene sequence: CDR1 SGHRS, CDR2 YFSETQ. This CDR3 has 15 residues. The CDR3 DNA sequence: TGCGCCAGCAGCTCCGGGACAGATCCCCCAGATACGCAGTATTTT. Residues: CASSSGTDPPDTQYF.

The V call is TRBV19, the J call TRBJ1-2; unclear D gene. There are 15 residues in the CDR3. The germline gives CDR1 LNHDA, CDR2 SQIVND (reference sequence). With 3 bases removed from V and 1 base from J, the gap between germline ends came to 12 bases. The CDR3 bases are TGTGCCAGTAGTATTGGAAAAGTTTTTAACTATGGCTACACCTTC. This encodes CASSIGKVFNYGYTF.

This clonotype was seen a single time. V gene TRBV14 combines with J gene TRBJ2-2; D possibly corresponds to TRBD1 (5 bases). Germline V gene data show CDR1 as SGHDN and CDR2 as FVKESK. The CDR3 loop spans 13 amino acids. Trimming pared 1 base from V and 6 bases from J, leaving 6 bases between. CDR3 region: CASSQGTPGELFF. The CDR3 DNA follows: TGTGCCAGCAGCCAAGGGACACCCGGGGAGCTGTTTTTT.

The rearrangement uses TRBV12-3 or TRBV12-4 and TRBJ1-6; no definite D call. Trimming removed 1 base at V and 5 bases at J, with 12 bases between. CDR3 length: 16 amino acids. The CDR3 DNA reads as TGTGCCAGCAGTTTAGAAGCCCCGGGCGATAATTCACCCCTCCACTTT. Encoded protein: CASSLEAPGDNSPLHF.

The chain recombines TRBV6-1 with TRBJ2-7, with 7 bases aligning to TRBD2. Germline CDR1 is MNHNS and CDR2 is SASEGT. The CDR3 has 13 amino acids. V lost 8 bases, J lost 4 bases, and 8 bases stayed unmatched. The CDR3 DNA is TGTGCCAGCGGTCCTAGCGGAAAATACGAGCAGTACTTC. Translation gives CASGPSGKYEQYF.

In its sample, this clonotype was seen many times. The gene calls are TRBV7-9 and TRBJ2-4; 10 bases map to TRBD1. Germline CDR1 SEHNR, CDR2 FQNEAQ (reference sequence). This CDR3 region has 16 residues. The ends lost 5 bases at V and 3 bases at J; junction bases unmatched: 7. The chain's CDR3 is CASSPPDRGDKNIQYF. Here the CDR3 DNA reads TGTGCCAGCAGCCCCCCGGACAGGGGGGACAAAAACATTCAGTACTTC.

This clonotype occurred a few times. The V call is TRBV3-1, the J call TRBJ1-1; 8 bases match TRBD1. CDR1 LGHDT and CDR2 YNNKEL come from the germline V gene (reference sequence). The V segment lost 0 bases and the J segment 10 bases; nucleotides outside the gene matches: 4. The CDR3 loop spans 13 amino acids. The CDR3: CASSQDPGTGAFF. Here the CDR3 DNA reads TGTGCCAGCAGCCAAGATCCAGGGACAGGAGCTTTCTTT.